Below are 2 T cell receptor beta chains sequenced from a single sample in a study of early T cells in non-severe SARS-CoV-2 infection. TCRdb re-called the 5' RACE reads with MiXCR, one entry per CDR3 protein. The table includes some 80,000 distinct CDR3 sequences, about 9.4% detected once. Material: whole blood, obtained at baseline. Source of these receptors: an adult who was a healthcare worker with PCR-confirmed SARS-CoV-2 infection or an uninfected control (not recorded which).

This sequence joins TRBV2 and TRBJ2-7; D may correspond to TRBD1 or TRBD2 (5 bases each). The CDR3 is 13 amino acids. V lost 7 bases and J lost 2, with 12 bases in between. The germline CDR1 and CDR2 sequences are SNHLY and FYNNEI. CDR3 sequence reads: CASIRDRAYEQYF. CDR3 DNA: TGTGCCAGCATTCGGGACCGCGCCTACGAGCAGTACTTC.

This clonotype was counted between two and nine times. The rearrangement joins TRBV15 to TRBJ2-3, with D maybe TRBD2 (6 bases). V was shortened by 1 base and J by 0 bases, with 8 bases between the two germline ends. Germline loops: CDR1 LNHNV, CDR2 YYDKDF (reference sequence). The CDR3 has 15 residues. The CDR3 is CATSRGLESTDTQYF. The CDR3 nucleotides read TGTGCCACCAGCAGAGGACTAGAGAGCACAGATACGCAGTATTTT.